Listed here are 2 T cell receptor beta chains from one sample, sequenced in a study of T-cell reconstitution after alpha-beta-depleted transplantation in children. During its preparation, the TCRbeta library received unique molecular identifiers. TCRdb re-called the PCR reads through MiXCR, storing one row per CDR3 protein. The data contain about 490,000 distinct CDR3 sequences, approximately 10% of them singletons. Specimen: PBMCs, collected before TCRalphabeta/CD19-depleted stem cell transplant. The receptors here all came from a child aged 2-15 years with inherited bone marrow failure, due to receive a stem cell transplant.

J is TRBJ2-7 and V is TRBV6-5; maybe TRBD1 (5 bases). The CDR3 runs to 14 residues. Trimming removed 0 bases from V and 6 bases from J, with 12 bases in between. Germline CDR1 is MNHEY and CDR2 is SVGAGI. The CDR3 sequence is CASSYSSIGVEQYF. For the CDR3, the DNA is TGTGCCAGCAGTTACTCTAGCATAGGGGTCGAGCAGTACTTC.

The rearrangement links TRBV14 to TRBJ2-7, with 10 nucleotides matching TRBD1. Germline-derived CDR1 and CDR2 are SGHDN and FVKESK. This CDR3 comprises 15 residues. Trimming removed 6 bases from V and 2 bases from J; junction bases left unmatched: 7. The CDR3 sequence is CASSRGQGETYEQYF. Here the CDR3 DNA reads TGTGCCAGCAGTCGTGGACAGGGGGAAACCTACGAGCAGTACTTC.